The rows below give T cell receptor beta chains drawn from one sample of a study of PD-1 blockade in mismatch repair-deficient tumors. Libraries were prepared by immunoSEQ multiplex PCR; TCRdb keeps only in-frame clonotypes and omits some of them. Of under 50,000 clones listed, approximately 80% were seen once; the top ten hold approximately 3.5%. Sequenced material: PBMCs, taken before pembrolizumab treatment. The origin of the receptors is an adult with mismatch repair-deficient cancer. Both conserved end residues are part of each CDR3. D genes are given only for firm matches. Clone sizes are given selectively: once, few, many, or a class where the clone is expanded.

TRBD1 few TRBJ2-3 TRBV11-2 TGTGCCAGCAGTTTGGACAGGGTCGATACGCAGTATTTT CASSLDRVDTQYF
NA NA TRBJ2-7 TRBV7-9 TGTGCCAGCAGCGAGGGGCCTACGGAGCAGTACTTC CASSEGPTEQYF
NA NA TRBJ2-7 TRBV25-1 TGTGCCAGCAGGGACAGTAGTTGGAACGAGCAGTACTTC CASRDSSWNEQYF
NA NA TRBJ1-5 TRBV7-2 TGTGCCAGCTCCAGATTTAATCAGCCCCAGCATTTT CASSRFNQPQHF
NA NA TRBJ2-5 TRBV7-9 TGTGCCAGCAGCTCACAAGGGGGATCCCTACGGGAGACCCAGTACTTC CASSSQGGSLRETQYF
NA NA TRBJ2-2 TRBV5-1 TGCGCCAGCAGCTCCGCCGGGCTAGGCACCGGGGAGCTGTTTTTT CASSSAGLGTGELFF
TRBD2 NA TRBJ2-7 TRBV7-9 TGTGCCAGCAGCCCTACGGGGACTAGTATTCACGAGCAGTACTTC CASSPTGTSIHEQYF
TRBD1 once TRBJ2-7 TRBV11-2 TGTGCCAGCAGCCCAGAGGGGACAGCAACTTCCTACGAGCAGTACTTC CASSPEGTATSYEQYF
NA NA TRBJ2-2 TRBV5-8 TGTGCCAGCAGCTTGTTACTAACAGGCACCGGGGAGCTGTTTTTT CASSLLLTGTGELFF
NA NA TRBJ1-1 TRBV7-9 TGTGCCAGCAGCTTAGTTTCAGGGAAGAACACTGAAGCTTTCTTT CASSLVSGKNTEAFF
NA once TRBJ1-1 TRBV18 TGTGCCAGCTCACTCGGGGGGGGCATGAACACTGAAGCTTTCTTT CASSLGGGMNTEAFF
TRBD1 once TRBJ1-2 TRBV6-1 TGTGCCAGCAGTGATGGACAGGGCCTCTATGGCTACACCTTC CASSDGQGLYGYTF
NA NA TRBJ2-1 TRBV11-3 TGTGCCAGCAGCTTAGGGACCCACAATGAGCAGTTCTTC CASSLGTHNEQFF
NA few TRBJ1-2 TRBV5-4 TGTGCCAGCAGCTTGGCAGGGACCTATGGCTACACCTTC CASSLAGTYGYTF
NA once TRBJ2-6 TRBV30 TGTGCCTGGAGCCAGGGGGGGATTACTGGGGCCAACGTCCTGACTTTC CAWSQGGITGANVLTF
NA few TRBJ2-6 TRBV7-3 TGTGCCAGCAGCTTGGACTCTGGGGCCAACGTCCTGACTTTC CASSLDSGANVLTF
TRBD1 NA TRBJ2-7 TRBV5-1 TGCGCCAGCAGCTTGCTCTGGACAGGTCAGTACGAGCAGTACTTC CASSLLWTGQYEQYF
NA NA TRBJ1-1 TRBV4-2 TGTGCCAGCAGCCAGAGTGGGGGTTACACTGAAGCTTTCTTT CASSQSGGYTEAFF
NA NA TRBJ2-3 TRBV9 TGTGCCAGCAGCCCCGGGGGTGGGGGGTTTAGCACAGATACGCAGTATTTT CASSPGGGGFSTDTQYF
NA NA TRBJ2-1 TRBV10-2 TGCGCCAGACCCCCCCAGCGGCCCTACAATGAGCAGTTCTTC CARPPQRPYNEQFF
NA NA TRBJ2-7 TRBV28 TGTGCCAGCAGAACGACAGCCTCCTACGAGCAGTACTTC CASRTTASYEQYF
TRBD2 NA TRBJ2-7 TRBV2 TGTGCCAGCACCGCCGACCTTGGACTAGCGGAGCTCTACGAGCAGTACTTC CASTADLGLAELYEQYF
TRBD1 NA TRBJ1-2 TRBV20-1 TGCAGTGCGGGACAGGGGGCTGGCTACACCTTC CSAGQGAGYTF
NA NA TRBJ2-7 TRBV6-1 TGTGCCAGCATCGGCGGTTACGAGCAGTACTTC CASIGGYEQYF
TRBD1 NA TRBJ1-5 TRBV5-5 TGTGCCAGCAGCTCACAGGGGGCACTTAGTGGTCAGCCCCAGCATTTT CASSSQGALSGQPQHF
TRBD2 NA TRBJ2-5 TRBV5-1 TGCGCCAGCAGGGTAGGACTAGGTGTCGAGACCCAGTACTTC CASRVGLGVETQYF
NA NA TRBJ2-5 TRBV27 TGTGCCAGCAGTTTTGTCCACTCCGGTCTGGGCGGGCAAGAGACCCAGTACTTC CASSFVHSGLGGQETQYF
TRBD2 NA TRBJ2-7 TRBV5-8 TGTGCCAGCAGCCCCCTAGCGGCGATCCTCTCCTACGAGCAGTACTTC CASSPLAAILSYEQYF
NA NA TRBJ1-1 TRBV2 TGTGCCAGCAGCGAAAGACAGTGGGGTACGAATGAAGCTTTCTTT CASSERQWGTNEAFF
TRBD2 NA TRBJ2-5 TRBV9 TGTGCCAGCAGCGTAGGACTAGCGGGAGGTAAAGAGACCCAGTACTTC CASSVGLAGGKETQYF
TRBD1 NA TRBJ2-7 TRBV10-1 TGCGCCAGCGGGGACAGGCCCTACGAGCAGTACTTC CASGDRPYEQYF
TRBD2 NA TRBJ2-3 TRBV27 TGTGCCAGCAGTGCGGGAGAGACAGATACGCAGTATTTT CASSAGETDTQYF
TRBD1 once TRBJ1-5 TRBV6-1 TGTGCCAGCACCGGGACAGCTAATCAGCCCCAGCATTTT CASTGTANQPQHF
NA NA TRBJ2-2 TRBV6-5 TGTGCCAGCAGTACCCCCCGGGGTCGAAATGGGGAGCTGTTTTTT CASSTPRGRNGELFF
TRBD1 NA TRBJ2-4 TRBV15 TGTGCCACCAGCAGAGATGGGCCCTTACAGGGGGACATTCAGTACTTC CATSRDGPLQGDIQYF
NA NA TRBJ2-3 TRBV15 TGTGCCACCAGCAGAGAGGACACAGATACGCAGTATTTT CATSREDTDTQYF
TRBD2 NA TRBJ2-7 TRBV28 TGTGCCAGCAGTTTACGCCTAGCGGGGTACGAGCAGTACTTC CASSLRLAGYEQYF
NA few TRBJ2-1 TRBV25-1 TGTGCCAGCAGTTCTACGGACTGGTTCTTC CASSSTDWFF
NA NA TRBJ1-1 TRBV6-5 TGTGCCAGCGGAGGGACCTACACTGAAGCTTTCTTT CASGGTYTEAFF
NA NA TRBJ2-5 TRBV20-1 TGCAGTGTGTTGGGAGCGGAGACCCAGTACTTC CSVLGAETQYF
NA NA TRBJ2-1 TRBV11-3 TGTGCCAGCAGCTTAACTAGCTCCTACAATGAGCAGTTCTTC CASSLTSSYNEQFF
TRBD2 NA TRBJ2-1 TRBV28 TGTGCCAGCAGTGCCATTTGGGCTAGCGGGCAGTTCTTC CASSAIWASGQFF
NA NA TRBJ1-1 TRBV10-3 TGTGCCATCAGAAGAAGAGGGGAGAACACTGAAGCTTTCTTT CAIRRRGENTEAFF
TRBD1 NA TRBJ1-2 TRBV9 TGTGCCAGCAGTGAGACAGGGACTAACTATGGCTACACCTTC CASSETGTNYGYTF
TRBD2 NA TRBJ2-7 TRBV7-9 TGTGCCAGCAGCTTGAGGACTAGCTCCACCTACGAGCAGTACTTC CASSLRTSSTYEQYF